This T cell receptor beta chain was identified in a study of T cells in women clearing cervical HPV infection. Points on this clone: The read finishes 3 residues shy of the CDR3 end, and the germline J gene is used to complete it.

Profiled with immunoSEQ multiplex PCR; TCRdb holds only in-frame clones, not every one. Recorded for this sample: about 30,000 clones. V lost 0 bases, J lost 4 bases, and 10 bases lay in between. Per the germline V gene, CDR1 is SGHDT and CDR2 is YYEEEE. The CDR3 spans 14 residues. The sequenced sample was blood buffy coat. This chain connects TRBV5-6 to TRBJ1-1; the D gene is possibly TRBD1 (6 bases). The clonotype comes from a woman between 18 and 75 years old with a cervical HPV16 infection that either progressed to CIN3+ or cleared (not recorded which). The DNA read from the CDR3 is TGTGCCAGCAGCTTGGCCAGGGGTATCACTGAA. Its translation is CASSLARGITE. The CDR3, in full, reads CASSLARGITEAFF.